This entry concerns a single TCR beta chain. Its antigen is currently unknown. This sample stems from a study of OX40 agonist ivuxolimab in advanced cancers. Study summary: Intravenous ivuxolimab at 0.01 to 10 mg/kg was given to patients every 2 weeks. Regarding the study as a whole: At 0.1 to 3.0 mg/kg and by week 6, clonal expansion occurred in CD4+ and CD8+ blood T cells. Averaged across samples, CD8+ T cells carried more expanded clones than CD4+ did.

TCRdb's table, derived via immunoSEQ multiplex PCR, lists solely in-frame clones and lacks some. The top ten hold 0.61% of the sample, which has roughly 56,000 clones, around 85% seen once. This receptor was identified in an adult with an advanced solid tumor such as melanoma, head and neck, liver or kidney cancer. The source was CD4+ or CD8+ T cells sorted from blood, collected in a trial of the OX40 agonist ivuxolimab.

For the CDR3, the DNA is TGTGCCAGCAGCTCGCGACGGATCACAGATACGCAGTATTTT. It encodes CASSSRRITDTQYF. This chain joins TRBV7-2 and TRBJ2-3; D is ambiguous. The CDR3 consists of 14 residues. The germline CDR1 and CDR2 sequences are SGHTA and FQGNSA. The V and J ends lost 4 bases and 2 bases respectively, with 10 bases between them.